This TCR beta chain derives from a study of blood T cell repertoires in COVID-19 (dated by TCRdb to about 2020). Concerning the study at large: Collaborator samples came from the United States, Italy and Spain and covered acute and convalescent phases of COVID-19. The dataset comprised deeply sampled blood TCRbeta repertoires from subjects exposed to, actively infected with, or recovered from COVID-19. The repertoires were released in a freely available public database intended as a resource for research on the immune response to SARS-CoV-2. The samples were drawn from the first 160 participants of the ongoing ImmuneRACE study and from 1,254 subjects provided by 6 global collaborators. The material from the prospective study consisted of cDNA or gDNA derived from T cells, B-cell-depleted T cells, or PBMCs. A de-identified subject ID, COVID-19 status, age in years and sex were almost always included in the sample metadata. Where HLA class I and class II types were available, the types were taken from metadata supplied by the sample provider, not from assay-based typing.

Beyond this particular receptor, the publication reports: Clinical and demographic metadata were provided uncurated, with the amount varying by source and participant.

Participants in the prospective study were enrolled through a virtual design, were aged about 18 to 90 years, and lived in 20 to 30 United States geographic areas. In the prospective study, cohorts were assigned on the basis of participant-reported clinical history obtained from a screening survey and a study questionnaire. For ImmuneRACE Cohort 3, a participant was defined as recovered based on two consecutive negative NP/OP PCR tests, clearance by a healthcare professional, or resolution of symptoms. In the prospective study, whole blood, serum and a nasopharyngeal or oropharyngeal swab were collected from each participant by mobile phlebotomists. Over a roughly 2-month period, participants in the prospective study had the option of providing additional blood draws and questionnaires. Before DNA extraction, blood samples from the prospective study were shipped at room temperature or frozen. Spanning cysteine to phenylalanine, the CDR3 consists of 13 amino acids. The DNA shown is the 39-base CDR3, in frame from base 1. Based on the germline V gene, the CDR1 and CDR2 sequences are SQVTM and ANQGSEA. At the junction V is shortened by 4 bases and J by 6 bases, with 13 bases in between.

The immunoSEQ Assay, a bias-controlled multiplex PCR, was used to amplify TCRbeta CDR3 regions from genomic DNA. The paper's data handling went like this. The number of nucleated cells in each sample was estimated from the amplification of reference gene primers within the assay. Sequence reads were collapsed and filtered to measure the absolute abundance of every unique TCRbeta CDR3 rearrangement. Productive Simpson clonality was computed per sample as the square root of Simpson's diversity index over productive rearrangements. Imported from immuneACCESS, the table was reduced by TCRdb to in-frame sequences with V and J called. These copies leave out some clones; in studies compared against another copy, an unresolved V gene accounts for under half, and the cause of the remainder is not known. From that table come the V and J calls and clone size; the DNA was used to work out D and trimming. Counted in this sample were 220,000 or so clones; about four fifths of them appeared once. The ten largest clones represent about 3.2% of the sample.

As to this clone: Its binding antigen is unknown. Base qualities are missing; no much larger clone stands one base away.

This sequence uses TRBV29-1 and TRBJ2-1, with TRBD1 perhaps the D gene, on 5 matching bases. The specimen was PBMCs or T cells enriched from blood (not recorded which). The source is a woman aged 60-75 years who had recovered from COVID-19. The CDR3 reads CSVGVSRGNEQFF. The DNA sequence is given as TGCAGCGTTGGAGTAAGTAGGGGCAATGAGCAGTTCTTC.